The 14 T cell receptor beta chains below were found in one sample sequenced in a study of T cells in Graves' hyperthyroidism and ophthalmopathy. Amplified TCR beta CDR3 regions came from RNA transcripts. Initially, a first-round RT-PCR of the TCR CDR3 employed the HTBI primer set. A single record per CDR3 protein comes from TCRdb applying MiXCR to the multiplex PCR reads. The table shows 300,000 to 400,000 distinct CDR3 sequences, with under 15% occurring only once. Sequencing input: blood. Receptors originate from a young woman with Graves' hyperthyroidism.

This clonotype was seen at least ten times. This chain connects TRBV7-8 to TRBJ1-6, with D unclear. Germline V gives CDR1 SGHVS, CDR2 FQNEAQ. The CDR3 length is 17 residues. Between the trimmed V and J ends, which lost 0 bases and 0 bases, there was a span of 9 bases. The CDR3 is CASSLAHSSSYNSPLHF. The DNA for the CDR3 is TGTGCCAGCAGCTTAGCGCATAGTAGCTCCTATAATTCACCCCTCCACTTT.

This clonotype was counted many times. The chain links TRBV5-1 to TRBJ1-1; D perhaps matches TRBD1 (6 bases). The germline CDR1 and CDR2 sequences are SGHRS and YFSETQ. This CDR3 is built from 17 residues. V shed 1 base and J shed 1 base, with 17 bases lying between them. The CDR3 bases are TGCGCCAGCAGCTTGCGGGGGGCCGCCCAATCGAACACTGAAGCTTTCTTT. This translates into CASSLRGAAQSNTEAFF.

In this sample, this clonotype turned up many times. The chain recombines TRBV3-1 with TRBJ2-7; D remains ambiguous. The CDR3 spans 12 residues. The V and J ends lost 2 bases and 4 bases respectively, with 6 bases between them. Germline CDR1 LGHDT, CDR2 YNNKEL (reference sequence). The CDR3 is CASSQNSYEQYF. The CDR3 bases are TGTGCCAGCAGCCAAAACTCATACGAGCAGTACTTC.

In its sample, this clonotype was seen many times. In nucleotides, the CDR3 is TGTGCCAGCAGCCGTACACGGCTAGCGGGGAATAATGAGCAGTTCTTC. Translated, it gives CASSRTRLAGNNEQFF. V is TRBV7-3 and J is TRBJ2-1, with 9 bases lining up with TRBD2. From germline, CDR1 is SGHTA and CDR2 FQGTGA. The CDR3 spans 16 residues. The trim removed 5 bases at V and 7 bases at J, leaving 12 bases unmatched.

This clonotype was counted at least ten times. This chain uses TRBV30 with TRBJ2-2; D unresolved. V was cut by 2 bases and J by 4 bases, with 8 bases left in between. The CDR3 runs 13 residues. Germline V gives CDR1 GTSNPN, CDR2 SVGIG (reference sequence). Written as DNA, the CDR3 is TGTGCCTGGAGTTTACAACTCACCGGGGAGCTGTTTTTT. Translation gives CAWSLQLTGELFF.

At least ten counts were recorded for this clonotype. The CDR3: CATSDQTGSSYNEQFF. The CDR3 DNA reads as TGTGCCACCAGTGATCAGACAGGAAGCTCCTACAATGAGCAGTTCTTC. This sequence joins TRBV24-1 and TRBJ2-1; D may be TRBD1 (6 bases). Trimming took off 3 bases at V and 0 bases at J, with 11 bases between the two ends. CDR1 is KGHDR, CDR2 SFDVKD, per germline. The length of the CDR3 is 16 residues.

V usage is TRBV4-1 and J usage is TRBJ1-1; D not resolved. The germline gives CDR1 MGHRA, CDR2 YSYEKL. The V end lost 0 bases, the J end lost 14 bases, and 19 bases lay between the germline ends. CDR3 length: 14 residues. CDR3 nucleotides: TGCGCCAGCAGCCAAGACCTTCTTATTCCACAGCTATTCTTT. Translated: CASSQDLLIPQLFF.

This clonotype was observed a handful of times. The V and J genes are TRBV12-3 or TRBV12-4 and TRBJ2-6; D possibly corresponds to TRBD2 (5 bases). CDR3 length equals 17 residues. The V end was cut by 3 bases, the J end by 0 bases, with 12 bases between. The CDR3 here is CASSLAAGLSGANVLTF. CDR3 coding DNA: TGTGCCAGCAGTTTGGCAGCCGGACTCTCTGGGGCCAACGTCCTGACTTTC.

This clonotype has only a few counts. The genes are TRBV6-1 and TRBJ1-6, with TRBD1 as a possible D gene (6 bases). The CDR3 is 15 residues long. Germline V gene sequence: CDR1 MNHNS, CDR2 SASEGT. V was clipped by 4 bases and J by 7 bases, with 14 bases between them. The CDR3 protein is CASSGRTEGNSPLHF. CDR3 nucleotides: TGTGCCAGCAGTGGAAGGACAGAAGGAAATTCACCCCTCCACTTT.

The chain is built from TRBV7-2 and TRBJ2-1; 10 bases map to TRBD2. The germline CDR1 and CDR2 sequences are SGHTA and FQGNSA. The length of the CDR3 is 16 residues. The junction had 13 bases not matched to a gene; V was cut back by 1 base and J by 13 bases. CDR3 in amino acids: CASSLGSLAGVPEQFF. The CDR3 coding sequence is TGTGCCAGCAGCTTAGGGTCCCTAGCGGGAGTGCCCGAACAGTTCTTC. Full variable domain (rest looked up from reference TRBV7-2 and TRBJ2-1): GAGVSQSPSNKVTEKGKDVELRCDPISGHTALYWYRQSLGQGLEFLIYFQGNSAPDKSGLPSDRFSAERTGGSVSTLTIQRTQQEDSAVYLCASSLGSLAGVPEQFFGPGTRLTVL.

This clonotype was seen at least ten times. The CDR3 loop reads CAWSKMGSWHQPQHF. The DNA for the CDR3 is TGTGCCTGGAGTAAGATGGGGTCGTGGCATCAGCCCCAGCATTTT. The rearrangement links TRBV30 to TRBJ1-5; D not resolved. CDR3 length: 15 amino acids. V was clipped by 2 bases and J by 5 bases, with 16 bases between them. Germline V gives CDR1 GTSNPN, CDR2 SVGIG (reference sequence).

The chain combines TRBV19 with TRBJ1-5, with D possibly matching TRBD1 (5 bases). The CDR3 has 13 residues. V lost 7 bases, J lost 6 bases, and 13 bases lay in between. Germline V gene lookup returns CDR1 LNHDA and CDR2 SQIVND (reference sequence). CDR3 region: CASTPPGGQPQHF. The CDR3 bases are TGTGCCAGTACTCCTCCCGGGGGTCAGCCCCAGCATTTT.

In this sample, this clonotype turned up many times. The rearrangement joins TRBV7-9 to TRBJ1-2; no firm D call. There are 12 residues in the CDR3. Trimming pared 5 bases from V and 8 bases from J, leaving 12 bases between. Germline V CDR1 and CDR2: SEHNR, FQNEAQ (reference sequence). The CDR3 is CASSPSVIGYTF. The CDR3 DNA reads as TGTGCCAGCAGCCCTAGCGTAATAGGCTACACCTTC.

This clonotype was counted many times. The CDR3 is CASSLGGGNEQFF. For the CDR3, the DNA is TGTGCCAGCAGCCTGGGCGGCGGGAATGAGCAGTTCTTC. The chain uses TRBV28 and TRBJ2-1, with D possibly TRBD2 on 5 matching bases. Germline CDR1 and CDR2: MDHEN and SYDVKM. Trimming pared 6 bases from V and 7 bases from J, leaving 13 bases between. The CDR3 is made up of 13 amino acids.